This is a list of T cell receptor beta chains from one sample in a study of T-cell memory formation after mild COVID-19. TCRdb recomputed calls from the 5' RACE reads with MiXCR, one row per CDR3 protein. The sample carries about 110,000 distinct CDR3 sequences, roughly an eighth recorded once. Material for sequencing was PBMCs or a T cell subset sorted from them (not recorded which). The source is an adult woman who had mild COVID-19 (a few samples of this study predate the infection). Cell type and time point are not known. CDR3s include the opening cysteine and the closing phenylalanine or tryptophan. The D gene is left open where the match is weak. Clone sizes are given selectively: once, few, many, or a class where the clone is expanded.

d_gene	v_gene	abundance	j_gene	CDR3nt	CDR3aa
-	TRBV7-8	few	TRBJ2-5	TGTGCCAGCAGCAACCTGGGGGCCCAAGAGACCCAGTACTTC	CASSNLGAQETQYF
-	TRBV5-1	few	TRBJ1-2	TGCGCCAGCAGCTTGTCTCGGGGGGACTATGGCTACACCTTC	CASSLSRGDYGYTF
-	TRBV24-1	few	TRBJ2-2	TGTGCCACCCAACGGGACACGAACACCGGGGAGCTGTTTTTT	CATQRDTNTGELFF
TRBD1	TRBV5-1	-	TRBJ2-7	TGCGCCAGCAGCTTAGGGACAGTCTCAGGCTACGAGCAGTACTTC	CASSLGTVSGYEQYF
TRBD1	TRBV7-6	many	TRBJ1-1	TGTGCCAGCGGCCAGGGGGACATGGAAGGAACTGAAGCTTTCTTT	CASGQGDMEGTEAFF
-	TRBV7-9	few	TRBJ2-7	TGTGCCAGCAGCGATGAACAAGGGCGGTCCTACGAGCAGTACTTC	CASSDEQGRSYEQYF
-	TRBV5-6	-	TRBJ1-1	TGTGCCAGCAGCCTACAGGGCCCAGAAGCTTTCTTT	CASSLQGPEAFF
-	TRBV12-3/TRBV12-4	few	TRBJ2-7	TGTGCCAGCAGCACAGGGTCATCAGCCTACGAGCAGTACTTC	CASSTGSSAYEQYF
TRBD1	TRBV2	few	TRBJ1-2	TGTGCCAGCATTGTCGACAGGGAAAACGGCTACACCTTC	CASIVDRENGYTF
-	TRBV6-5	-	TRBJ2-2	TGTGCCAGCAGGGCGAACACCGGGGAGCTGTTTTTT	CASRANTGELFF
-	TRBV6-2/TRBV6-3	few	TRBJ1-1	TGTGCCAGCAGTTACTTACGGGATGAAGCTTTCTTT	CASSYLRDEAFF
TRBD2	TRBV7-9	few	TRBJ2-1	TGTGCCAGCAGCTCCACCTCTAGCGGTAGCTCCTACAATGAGCAGTTCTTC	CASSSTSSGSSYNEQFF
TRBD2	TRBV27	few	TRBJ2-1	TGTGCCAGCAGTTTATGGACTAGTGATGAGGAGCAGTTCTTC	CASSLWTSDEEQFF
-	TRBV4-3	few	TRBJ2-3	TGCGCCAGCAGCCCCGGGTTGTTTGGGCCACCCACAGATACGCAGTATTTT	CASSPGLFGPPTDTQYF
TRBD2	TRBV18	-	TRBJ2-1	TGTGCCAGCTCACCATCTAGCGGGGGGGAAAGCTCCTACAATGAGAAGTTCTTC	CASSPSSGGESSYNEKFF